Listed below are T cell receptor beta chains from one sample, sequenced in a study of PD-1 blockade in classical Hodgkin lymphoma. Some clones are missing from TCRdb's copy, which holds only in-frame ones; the method was immunoSEQ multiplex PCR. This sample has 15,000 to 20,000 clones, with 70% to 80% found just once. This sample comprised peripheral blood mononuclear cells (PBMCs), obtained before the second cycle of nivolumab. The receptors here all came from a human donor with classical Hodgkin lymphoma. The CDR3 runs from the conserved cysteine through the conserved F or W. Fields, in order: V gene, J gene, D gene, clone size, CDR3 DNA, CDR3 protein. A D gene is named only where the DNA matches it firmly. Expanded clones are given a class, and other clones once, few, many or no size at all.

v_call: TRBV5-6
j_call: TRBJ1-1
d_call: .
clone_size: .
cdr3_nt: TGTGCCAGCAGCTTGAAGGCAGAGATCTACTCTGAAGCTTTCTTT
cdr3_aa: CASSLKAEIYSEAFF

v_call: TRBV29-1
j_call: TRBJ1-1
d_call: .
clone_size: few
cdr3_nt: TGCAGCGTAACCTTGAGTGTGAACACTGAAGCTTTCTTT
cdr3_aa: CSVTLSVNTEAFF

v_call: TRBV30
j_call: TRBJ1-5
d_call: .
clone_size: .
cdr3_nt: TGTGCCTGGGACAAGGAAAGAGGACAGCCCCAGCATTTT
cdr3_aa: CAWDKERGQPQHF

v_call: TRBV4-2
j_call: TRBJ1-4
d_call: .
clone_size: .
cdr3_nt: TGTGCCAGCAGCCAAGCCGACAGACAAAATGAAAAACTGTTTTTT
cdr3_aa: CASSQADRQNEKLFF

v_call: TRBV19
j_call: TRBJ1-5
d_call: .
clone_size: few
cdr3_nt: TGTGCCAGTAGTACGCTATGGGGTAGCAATCAGCCCCAGCATTTT
cdr3_aa: CASSTLWGSNQPQHF

v_call: TRBV12-5
j_call: TRBJ2-7
d_call: TRBD1
clone_size: .
cdr3_nt: TGTGCTAGTGGCCAAGGGACAGGCGACTACGAGCAGTACTTC
cdr3_aa: CASGQGTGDYEQYF

v_call: TRBV9
j_call: TRBJ2-3
d_call: TRBD2
clone_size: .
cdr3_nt: TGTGCCAGCAGCGATAACACGGGAGGGGGCACAGATACGCAGTATTTT
cdr3_aa: CASSDNTGGGTDTQYF

v_call: TRBV4-3
j_call: TRBJ2-2
d_call: .
clone_size: .
cdr3_nt: TGCGCCAGCAGCCAAGATTACCGGGGCGGGGAGCTGTTTTTT
cdr3_aa: CASSQDYRGGELFF

v_call: TRBV4-3
j_call: TRBJ2-7
d_call: .
clone_size: .
cdr3_nt: TGCGCCAGCAGCCCCGGGACGGACTCCTACGAGCAGTACTTC
cdr3_aa: CASSPGTDSYEQYF

v_call: TRBV19
j_call: TRBJ1-5
d_call: TRBD1
clone_size: .
cdr3_nt: TGTGCCAGTAGCGAGGACAGGGAGCAGCCCCAGCATTTT
cdr3_aa: CASSEDREQPQHF

v_call: TRBV11-3
j_call: TRBJ1-1
d_call: .
clone_size: .
cdr3_nt: TGTGCCAGCAGCCCCAGTGAAAAAGCTGAAGCTTTCTTT
cdr3_aa: CASSPSEKAEAFF

v_call: TRBV18
j_call: TRBJ1-1
d_call: .
clone_size: few
cdr3_nt: TGTGCCAGCTCACCCTCGACAGTGAACACTGAAGCTTTCTTT
cdr3_aa: CASSPSTVNTEAFF

v_call: TRBV7-9
j_call: TRBJ1-2
d_call: TRBD1
clone_size: .
cdr3_nt: TGTGCCAGCAGCCCGAAGCCGACGGACAGGGGAATTCGCTATGGCTACACCTTC
cdr3_aa: CASSPKPTDRGIRYGYTF